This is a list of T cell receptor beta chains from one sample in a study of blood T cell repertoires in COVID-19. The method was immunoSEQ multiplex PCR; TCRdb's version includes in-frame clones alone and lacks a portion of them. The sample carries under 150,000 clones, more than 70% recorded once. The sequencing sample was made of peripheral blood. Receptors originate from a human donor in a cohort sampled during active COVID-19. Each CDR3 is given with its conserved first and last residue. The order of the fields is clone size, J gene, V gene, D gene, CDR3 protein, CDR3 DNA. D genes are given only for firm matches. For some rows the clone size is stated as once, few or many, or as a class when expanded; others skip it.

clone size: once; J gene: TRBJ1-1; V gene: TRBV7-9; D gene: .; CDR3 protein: CASSLAPKTNTEAFF; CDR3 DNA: TGTGCCAGCAGCTTAGCCCCTAAAACGAACACTGAAGCTTTCTTT
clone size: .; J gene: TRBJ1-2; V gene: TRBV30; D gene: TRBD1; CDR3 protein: CAWSDGTEMRWHGYTF; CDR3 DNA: TGTGCCTGGAGTGACGGGACAGAAATGAGGTGGCATGGCTACACCTTC
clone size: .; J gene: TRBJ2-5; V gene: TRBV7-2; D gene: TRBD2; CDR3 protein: CASSHSGAQETQYF; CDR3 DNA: TGTGCCAGCAGCCATAGCGGGGCGCAGGAGACCCAGTACTTC
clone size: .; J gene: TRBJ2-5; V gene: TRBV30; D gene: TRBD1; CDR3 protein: CAWTDRGQETQYF; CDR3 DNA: TGTGCCTGGACGGACAGGGGACAAGAGACCCAGTACTTC
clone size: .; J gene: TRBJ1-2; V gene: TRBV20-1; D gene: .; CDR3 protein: CSALDNYGYTF; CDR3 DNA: TGCAGTGCTCTAGATAACTATGGCTACACCTTC
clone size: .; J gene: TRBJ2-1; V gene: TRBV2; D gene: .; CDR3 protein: CASSDPAGLQDEQFF; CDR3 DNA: TGTGCCAGCAGTGACCCGGCGGGGCTTCAGGATGAGCAGTTCTTC
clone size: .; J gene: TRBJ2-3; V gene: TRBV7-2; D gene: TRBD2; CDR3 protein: CASSPRVSGGTDTQYF; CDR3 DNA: TGTGCCAGCAGCCCCCGGGTTAGCGGGGGTACAGATACGCAGTATTTT
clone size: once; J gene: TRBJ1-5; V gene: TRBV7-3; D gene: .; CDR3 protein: CASSLRGGQPQHF; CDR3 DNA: TGTGCCAGCAGCTTAAGGGGGGGACAGCCCCAGCATTTT
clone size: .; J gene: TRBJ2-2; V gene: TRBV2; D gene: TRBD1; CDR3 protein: CASSEDRVDTGELFF; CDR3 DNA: TGTGCCAGCAGTGAGGACAGGGTTGACACCGGGGAGCTGTTTTTT
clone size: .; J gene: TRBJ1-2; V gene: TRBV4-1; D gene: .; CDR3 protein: CASSQVGQSDYGYTF; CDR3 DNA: TGCGCCAGCAGCCAAGTTGGGCAGTCAGACTATGGCTACACCTTC
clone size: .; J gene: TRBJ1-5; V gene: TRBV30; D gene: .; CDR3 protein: CAWSETNSNQPQHF; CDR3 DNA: TGTGCCTGGAGTGAGACAAATAGCAATCAGCCCCAGCATTTT
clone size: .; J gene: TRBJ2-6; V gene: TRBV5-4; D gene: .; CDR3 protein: CASSLPRRGAGANVLTF; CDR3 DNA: TGTGCCAGCAGCTTGCCCCGCAGGGGGGCCGGGGCCAACGTCCTGACTTTC
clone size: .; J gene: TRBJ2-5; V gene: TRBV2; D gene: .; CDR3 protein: CATLGAGQETQYF; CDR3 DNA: TGTGCCACCCTAGGGGCGGGACAAGAGACCCAGTACTTC
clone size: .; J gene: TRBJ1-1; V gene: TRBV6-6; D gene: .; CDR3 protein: CASSYSITGYTEAFF; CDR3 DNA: TGTGCCAGCAGTTACTCGATAACAGGCTACACTGAAGCTTTCTTT
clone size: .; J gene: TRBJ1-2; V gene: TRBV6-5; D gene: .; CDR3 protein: CASSYGGTSYGYTF; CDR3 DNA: TGTGCCAGCAGTTACGGGGGGACGAGCTATGGCTACACCTTC
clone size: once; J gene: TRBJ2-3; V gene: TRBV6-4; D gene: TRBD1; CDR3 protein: CASSEQQGWDTQYF; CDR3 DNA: TGTGCCAGCAGTGAGCAACAGGGGTGGGATACGCAGTATTTT
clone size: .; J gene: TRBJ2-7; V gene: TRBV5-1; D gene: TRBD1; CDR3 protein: CASSLDPGGSEQYF; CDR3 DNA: TGCGCCAGCAGCTTGGATCCAGGGGGTTCCGAGCAGTACTTC
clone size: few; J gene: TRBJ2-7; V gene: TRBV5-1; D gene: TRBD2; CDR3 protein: CASRRPGTSGYEQYF; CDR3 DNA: TGCGCCAGCAGAAGGCCCGGGACTAGCGGCTACGAGCAGTACTTC
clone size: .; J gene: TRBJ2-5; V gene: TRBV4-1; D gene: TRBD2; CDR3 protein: CASSPRGNSGGPPAQYF; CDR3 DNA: TGCGCCAGCAGCCCCAGGGGGAATAGCGGGGGGCCTCCGGCCCAGTACTTC
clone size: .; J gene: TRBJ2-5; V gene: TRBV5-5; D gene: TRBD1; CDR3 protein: CASSTGTVWEETQYF; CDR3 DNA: TGTGCCAGCAGCACCGGGACAGTTTGGGAAGAGACCCAGTACTTC
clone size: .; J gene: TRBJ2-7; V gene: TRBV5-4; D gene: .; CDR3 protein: CASSLEAGLSYEQYF; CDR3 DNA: TGTGCCAGCAGCTTGGAGGCAGGGCTCTCCTACGAGCAGTACTTC
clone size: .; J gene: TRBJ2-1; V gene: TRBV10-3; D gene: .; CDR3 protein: CAISAQGRGTYNEQFF; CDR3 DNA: TGTGCCATCAGTGCCCAGGGGAGGGGGACCTACAATGAGCAGTTCTTC